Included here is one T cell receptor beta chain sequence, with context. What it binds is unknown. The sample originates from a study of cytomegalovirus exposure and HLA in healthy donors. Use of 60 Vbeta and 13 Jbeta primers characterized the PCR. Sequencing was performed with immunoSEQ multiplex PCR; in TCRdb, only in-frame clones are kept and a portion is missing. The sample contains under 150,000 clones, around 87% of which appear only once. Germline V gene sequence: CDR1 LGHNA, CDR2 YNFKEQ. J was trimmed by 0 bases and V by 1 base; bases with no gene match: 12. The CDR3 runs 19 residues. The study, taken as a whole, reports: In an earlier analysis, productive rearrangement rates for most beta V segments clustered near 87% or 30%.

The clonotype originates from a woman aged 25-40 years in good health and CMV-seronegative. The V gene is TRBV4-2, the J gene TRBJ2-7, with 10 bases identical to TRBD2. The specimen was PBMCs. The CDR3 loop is CASSQVGTSSGSFSYEQYF. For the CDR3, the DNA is TGTGCCAGCAGCCAAGTCGGGACTTCTAGCGGGAGTTTCTCCTACGAGCAGTACTTC.